Listed below are T cell receptor beta chains from one sample, sequenced in a study of blood T cell repertoires in COVID-19. Profiling relied on immunoSEQ multiplex PCR, and the TCRdb table lists in-frame clones only, not all of them. The sample shows 250,000 to 350,000 clones, less than 90% of them seen only once. Sequencing was performed on peripheral blood. The receptors come from a woman in her 70s with COVID-19, enrolled during active disease. Each CDR3 is given with its conserved first and last residue. A D gene is named only where the DNA matches it firmly. Only some rows state a clone size, as once, few, many or a class for expanded clones.

>TRBV24-1|NA|TRBJ2-5|TRBD1
TGTGCCACCAGTGACAGGGGGCGAGAGACCCAGTACTTC
CATSDRGRETQYF
>TRBV6-5|few|TRBJ1-1|NA
TGTGCCAGCCAACGGGTGCGGAACACTGAAGCTTTCTTT
CASQRVRNTEAFF
>TRBV25-1|NA|TRBJ1-3|NA
TGTGCCAGCAGCATACAGGGATTGAGAGGAAACACCATATATTTT
CASSIQGLRGNTIYF
>TRBV19|NA|TRBJ1-6|TRBD1
TGTGCCAGTAGTATAGACGGGACAGGAGGGTCACCCCTCCACTTT
CASSIDGTGGSPLHF
>TRBV29-1|NA|TRBJ2-1|NA
TGCAGCGTCCGGGACTCCATACCCGTCAATGAGCAGTTCTTC
CSVRDSIPVNEQFF
>TRBV20-1|once|TRBJ1-1|NA
TGCAGTGCAAGGGGGGGGACTGAAGCTTTCTTT
CSARGGTEAFF
>TRBV3-1/TRBV3-2|once|TRBJ2-7|TRBD2
TGTGCCAGCAGCCAAGGGCTAGCGGGGCTTTACGAGCAGTACTTC
CASSQGLAGLYEQYF
>TRBV27|NA|TRBJ2-7|NA
TGTGCCAGCAGTTTTGGACAGAGCTCCTACGAGCAGTACTTC
CASSFGQSSYEQYF
>TRBV6-5|NA|TRBJ2-7|NA
TGTGCCAGCAGTTACAGGGAGACCTACGAGCAGTACTTC
CASSYRETYEQYF
>TRBV7-8|NA|TRBJ1-1|TRBD1
TGTGCCAGCAGTTCAGAGGACAGGGGCGGGCGAGCTTTCTTT
CASSSEDRGGRAFF
>TRBV3-1/TRBV3-2|NA|TRBJ2-1|TRBD2
TGTGCCAGCAGCCAAAAGTCGGGGGGGCGTGGTGAGCAGTTCTTC
CASSQKSGGRGEQFF
>TRBV15|NA|TRBJ2-7|NA
TGTGCCACCAGCAGAGAGGTAGCGGACTACGAGCAGTACTTC
CATSREVADYEQYF
>TRBV19|NA|TRBJ1-2|TRBD1
TGTGCCAGTAGCCAGTTATCCGGGACAGTAGACTATGGCTACACCTTC
CASSQLSGTVDYGYTF
>TRBV5-1|NA|TRBJ2-7|NA
TGCGCCAGCAGCCCCTCCGACAGGCCTCCATACGAGCAGTACTTC
CASSPSDRPPYEQYF
>TRBV7-2|NA|TRBJ1-2|NA
TGTGCCAGCAGCTTACAGGGTAGATTCGGAGTGGTCTATGGCTACACCTTC
CASSLQGRFGVVYGYTF
>TRBV5-1|NA|TRBJ1-1|NA
TGCGCCAGCAGCTTGGGAGTTCTTCGAGGTTTTGAAGCTTTCTTT
CASSLGVLRGFEAFF
>TRBV6-5|NA|TRBJ2-1|NA
TGTGCCAGCAGTTACTCGGGCGGGTACCATGAGCAGTTCTTC
CASSYSGGYHEQFF